This passage covers 18 T cell receptor beta chains from one sample sequenced in a study of blood T cell repertoires in COVID-19. Some clones are missing from TCRdb's copy, which holds only in-frame ones; the method was immunoSEQ multiplex PCR. Here the sample spans 30,000 to 35,000 clones, 89% being singletons. Sequencing was performed on peripheral blood. The receptors shown here come from a woman in her thirties or forties with active or convalescent COVID-19.

The chain joins TRBV21-1 to TRBJ2-3; the D call TRBD1 from the table was never checked on the DNA. TRBV21-1 is noted as a pseudogene. This CDR3 has 15 residues. CDR3 protein: CASSKGQGWTDTQYF. The DNA for the CDR3 is TGTGCCAGCAGCAAAGGACAGGGCTGGACAGATACGCAGTATTTT.

This clone was observed a single time. J is TRBJ1-5 and V is TRBV29-1; 7 nucleotides match TRBD1. With V trimmed by 4 bases and J by 4 bases, 4 bases remained unmatched. In germline, CDR1 is SQVTM, CDR2 ANQGSEA. There are 13 residues in the CDR3. CDR3 amino acids: CSVGTGANQPQHF. CDR3 sequence (DNA): TGCAGCGTTGGGACAGGAGCAAATCAGCCCCAGCATTTT.

The genes are TRBV4-2 and TRBJ1-1, with D unclear. The CDR3 runs 15 residues. Trimming cost V 1 base and J 0 bases, with 9 bases left between them. CDR1 and CDR2 from the germline V gene are LGHNA and YNFKEQ. In DNA, the CDR3 is TGTGCCAGCAGCCAAGTCCTGGAGCTGAACACTGAAGCTTTCTTT. This codes for CASSQVLELNTEAFF.

This clone was recorded once. V is TRBV6-1 and J is TRBJ1-5, with 7 bases identical to TRBD1. J lost 2 bases, V lost 3 bases, and 4 bases had no gene match. This CDR3 has 15 amino acids. Germline CDR1 MNHNS, CDR2 SASEGT. The CDR3 bases are TGTGCCAGCAGTGACCGACAGGGAGGCAATCAGCCCCAGCATTTT. It yields the protein CASSDRQGGNQPQHF.

V usage is TRBV10-3 and J usage is TRBJ1-5; the D is unclear. V dropped 2 bases and J dropped 7 bases, with 9 bases sitting between them. The CDR3 is 13 residues long. Germline-derived CDR1 and CDR2 are ENHRY and SYGVKD. The CDR3 DNA follows: TGTGCCATCAGTGAGGGGCTCAAGCAGCCCCAGCATTTT. It encodes CAISEGLKQPQHF.

This chain connects TRBV27 to TRBJ2-7; D perhaps matches TRBD1 (6 bases). Per the germline V gene, CDR1 is MNHEY and CDR2 is SMNVEV (reference sequence). The CDR3 loop spans 14 amino acids. V lost 5 bases and J 2 bases, leaving 13 bases between the germline ends. The CDR3 here is CASSLQGTAYEQYF. The CDR3 coding sequence is TGTGCCAGCAGTCTCCAGGGGACCGCCTACGAGCAGTACTTC.

This sequence joins TRBV9 and TRBJ1-6, with 9 bases identical to TRBD1. In germline, CDR1 is SGDLS, CDR2 YYNGEE. V shed 3 bases and J 4 bases; nucleotides not matched to a gene: 8. The CDR3 totals 17 residues. Here the CDR3 reads CASSEGDRVAYNSPLHF. The CDR3, as DNA: TGTGCCAGCAGCGAGGGGGACAGGGTAGCTTATAATTCACCCCTCCACTTT.

The rearrangement uses TRBV18 and TRBJ1-1; possible D gene TRBD1, 5 bases. This CDR3 is 19 amino acids long. Trimming took 3 bases from V and 5 from J, leaving 28 bases between them. Germline values: CDR1 KGHSH, CDR2 LQKENI. CDR3 protein: CASSPALVGGSSWGTEAFF. In DNA, the CDR3 is TGTGCCAGCTCACCGGCGCTTGTGGGGGGTTCCTCTTGGGGGACTGAAGCTTTCTTT.

This chain connects TRBV6-6 to TRBJ2-5; 14 positions match TRBD2. Germline V gene data show CDR1 as MNHNY and CDR2 as SVGAGI (reference sequence). CDR3 length: 18 amino acids. The V segment lost 5 bases and the J segment 4 bases; nucleotides outside the gene matches: 12. CDR3 in amino acids: CASSRTTSGGARLETQYF. Here the CDR3 DNA reads TGTGCCAGCAGTCGAACGACTAGCGGGGGGGCCAGACTAGAGACCCAGTACTTC.

This clone has just a few counts. The chain employs TRBV5-1 and TRBJ2-1, with TRBD1 identical over 8 bases. V lost 0 bases to trimming and J lost 8 bases; unmatched junction nucleotides: 10. The germline V gene has CDR1 SGHRS and CDR2 YFSETQ. This CDR3 spans 16 amino acids. The CDR3 loop is CASSLAGQGVVDEQFF. In DNA form, the CDR3 reads TGCGCCAGCAGCTTGGCCGGACAGGGAGTGGTCGATGAGCAGTTCTTC.

The chain recombines TRBV5-1 with TRBJ2-2; the D gene is possibly TRBD2 (6 bases). Trimming took off 5 bases at V and 0 bases at J, with 11 bases between the two ends. Germline V lookup: CDR1 SGHRS, CDR2 YFSETQ. The CDR3 has 15 amino acids. For the CDR3, the DNA is TGCGCCAGCAGACGGACTACCGCGAACACCGGGGAGCTGTTTTTT. Residues: CASRRTTANTGELFF. Based on the CDR3 plus reference TRBV5-1 and TRBJ2-2, the full variable domain is KAGVTQTPRYLIKTRGQQVTLSCSPISGHRSVSWYQQTPGQGLQFLFEYFSETQRNKGNFPGRFSGRQFSNSRSEMNVSTLELGDSALYLCASRRTTANTGELFFGEGSRLTVL.

This clone showed up just once. V usage is TRBV4-2 and J usage is TRBJ1-2, with 7 bases lining up with TRBD1. Losses at the gene ends were 4 bases for V and 3 bases for J; bases not matched to a gene: 5. From germline, CDR1 is LGHNA and CDR2 YNFKEQ. CDR3 length: 14 residues. The DNA of the CDR3 is TGTGCCAGCAGCCTCGACAGGGCGGACTATGGCTACACCTTC. Amino acid sequence: CASSLDRADYGYTF.

The chain employs TRBV9 and TRBJ1-4, with unresolved D. With 4 bases removed from V and 5 bases from J, the gap between germline ends came to 9 bases. Germline V gene sequence: CDR1 SGDLS, CDR2 YYNGEE. This CDR3 contains 13 residues. DNA for the CDR3: TGTGCCAGCAGCTCGGTCCTGAATGAAAAACTGTTTTTT. Translating it yields CASSSVLNEKLFF.

This chain joins TRBV28 and TRBJ2-7; 7 nucleotides match TRBD2. CDR3 length equals 16 residues. CDR1 is MDHEN and CDR2 is SYDVKM in the germline V gene. The ends lost 2 bases at V and 4 bases at J; junction bases unmatched: 11. The CDR3 sequence is CASSLHPSGSPYEQYF. In DNA, the CDR3 is TGTGCCAGCAGTTTACACCCTAGCGGAAGCCCATACGAGCAGTACTTC.

The sample holds one count of this clone. The chain recombines TRBV6-5 with TRBJ2-3; 8 nucleotides line up with TRBD1. The CDR3 is made up of 15 amino acids. The V segment lost 7 bases and the J segment 2 bases; nucleotides outside the gene matches: 8. Germline V gene lookup returns CDR1 MNHEY and CDR2 SVGAGI. The CDR3 region is CASKRGTGVTDTQYF. CDR3 nucleotides: TGTGCCAGCAAGAGGGGGACAGGTGTCACAGATACGCAGTATTTT.

The J gene is TRBJ1-6, the V gene TRBV19; the D is unclear. The CDR3 totals 17 residues. Germline CDR1 is LNHDA and CDR2 is SQIVND (reference sequence). Trimming cost V 5 bases and J 0 bases, with 14 bases left between them. The CDR3 sequence: CASSPETASSYNSPLHF. CDR3 sequence (DNA): TGTGCCAGTAGTCCCGAGACCGCTAGCTCCTATAATTCACCCCTCCACTTT. Drawing the rest from reference TRBV19 and TRBJ1-6, the complete variable domain is DGGITQSPKYLFRKEGQNVTLSCEQNLNHDAMYWYRQDPGQGLRLIYYSQIVNDFQKGDIAEGYSVSREKKESFPLTVTSAQKNPTAFYLCASSPETASSYNSPLHFGNGTRLTVT.

The chain recombines TRBV6-2 or TRBV6-3 with TRBJ1-2; TRBD1 agrees at 7 bases. Looked up from germline, CDR1 is MNHEY and CDR2 is SVGEGT. CDR3 size: 15 residues. The J segment lost 5 bases and the V segment lost 5 bases, leaving 11 bases of the junction unmatched. CDR3 residues: CASSPLLGGLYGYTF. CDR3 coding DNA: TGTGCCAGCAGTCCCCTCTTAGGGGGCCTTTATGGCTACACCTTC.

This clone has a handful of counts. The chain carries TRBV24-1 and TRBJ1-2, with 9 nucleotides matching TRBD1. Germline V lookup: CDR1 KGHDR, CDR2 SFDVKD. The V and J ends lost 10 bases and 2 bases, in that order; junction bases with no gene match: 16. CDR3 length: 17 amino acids. CDR3 region: CATKSTGGEHLNYGYTF. In DNA, the CDR3 is TGTGCCACGAAATCGACAGGGGGTGAACATTTAAACTATGGCTACACCTTC.